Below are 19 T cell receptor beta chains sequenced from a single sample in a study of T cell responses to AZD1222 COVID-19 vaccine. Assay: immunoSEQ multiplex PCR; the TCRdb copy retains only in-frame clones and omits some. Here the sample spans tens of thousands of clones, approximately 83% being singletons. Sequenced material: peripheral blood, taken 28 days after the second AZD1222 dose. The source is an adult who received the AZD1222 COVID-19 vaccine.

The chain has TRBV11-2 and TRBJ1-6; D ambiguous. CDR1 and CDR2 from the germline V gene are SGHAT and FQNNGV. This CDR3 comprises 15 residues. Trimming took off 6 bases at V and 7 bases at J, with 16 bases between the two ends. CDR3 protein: CASRFLTGKNSPLHF. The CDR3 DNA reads TGTGCCAGCAGATTTCTTACCGGCAAAAATTCACCCCTCCACTTT. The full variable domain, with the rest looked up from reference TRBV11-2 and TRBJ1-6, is EAGVAQSPRYKIIEKRQSVAFWCNPISGHATLYWYQQILGQGPKLLIQFQNNGVVDDSQLPKDRFSAERLKGVDSTLKIQPAKLEDSAVYLCASRFLTGKNSPLHFGNGTRLTVT.

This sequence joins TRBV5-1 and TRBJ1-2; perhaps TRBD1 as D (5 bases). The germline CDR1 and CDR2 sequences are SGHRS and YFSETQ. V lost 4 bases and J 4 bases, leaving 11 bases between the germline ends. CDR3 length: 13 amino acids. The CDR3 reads CASSRDPGYGYTF. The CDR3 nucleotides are TGCGCCAGCAGCAGGGACCCAGGCTATGGCTACACCTTC.

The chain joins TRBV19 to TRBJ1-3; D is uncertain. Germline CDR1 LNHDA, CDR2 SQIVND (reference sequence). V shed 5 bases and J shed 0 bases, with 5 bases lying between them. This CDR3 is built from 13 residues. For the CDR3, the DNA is TGTGCCAGTAGTTGGGTCTCTGGAAACACCATATATTTT. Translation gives CASSWVSGNTIYF.

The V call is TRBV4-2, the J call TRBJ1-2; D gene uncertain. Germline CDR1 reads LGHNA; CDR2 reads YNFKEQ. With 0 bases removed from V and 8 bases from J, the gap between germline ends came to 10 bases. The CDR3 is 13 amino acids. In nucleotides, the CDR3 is TGTGCCAGCAGCCAAGATAGGATGCGGGGCTACACCTTC. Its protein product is CASSQDRMRGYTF.

This CDR3 reads CASSLVRRELLYEQYF. Written as DNA, the CDR3 is TGCGCCAGCAGCTTGGTGCGACGCGAGTTACTCTACGAGCAGTACTTC. The chain joins TRBV5-1 to TRBJ2-7; D unclear. Germline V gives CDR1 SGHRS, CDR2 YFSETQ. V was trimmed by 0 bases and J by 3 bases, leaving 16 bases between them. The CDR3 contains 16 residues.

CDR3 region: CASSGDVNTGELFF. The CDR3 DNA follows: TGTGCCAGCAGCGGGGATGTGAACACCGGGGAGCTGTTTTTT. V and J are TRBV9 and TRBJ2-2; D not certain. Germline lookup yields CDR1 SGDLS and CDR2 YYNGEE. The CDR3 is 14 amino acids. Trimming left V 3 bases short and J 1 base short, with 7 bases between.

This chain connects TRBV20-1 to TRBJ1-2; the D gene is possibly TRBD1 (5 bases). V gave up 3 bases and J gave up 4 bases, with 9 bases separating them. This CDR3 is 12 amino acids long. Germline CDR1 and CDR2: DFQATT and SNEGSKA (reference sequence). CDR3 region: CSASVGTYGYTF. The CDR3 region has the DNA TGCAGTGCTAGTGTAGGGACCTATGGCTACACCTTC.

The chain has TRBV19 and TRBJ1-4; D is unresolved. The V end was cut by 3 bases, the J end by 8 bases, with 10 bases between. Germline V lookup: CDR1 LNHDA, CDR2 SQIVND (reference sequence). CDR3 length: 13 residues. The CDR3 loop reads CASSMRGREKLFF. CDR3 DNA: TGTGCCAGTAGTATGCGGGGTAGAGAAAAACTGTTTTTT.

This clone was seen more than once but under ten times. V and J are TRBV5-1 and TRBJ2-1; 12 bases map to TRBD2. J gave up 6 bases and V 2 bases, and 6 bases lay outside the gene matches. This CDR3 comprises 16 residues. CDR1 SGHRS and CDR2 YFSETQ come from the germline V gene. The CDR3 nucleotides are TGCGCCAGCAGCTTCCTAGCGGGGGGGCCCCTCAATGAGCAGTTCTTC. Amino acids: CASSFLAGGPLNEQFF.

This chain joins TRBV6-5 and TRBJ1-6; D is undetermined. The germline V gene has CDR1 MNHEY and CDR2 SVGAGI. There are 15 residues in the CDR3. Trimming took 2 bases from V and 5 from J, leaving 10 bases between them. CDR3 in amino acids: CASSYMWENNSPLHF. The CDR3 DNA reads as TGTGCCAGCAGTTACATGTGGGAGAATAATTCACCCCTCCACTTT.

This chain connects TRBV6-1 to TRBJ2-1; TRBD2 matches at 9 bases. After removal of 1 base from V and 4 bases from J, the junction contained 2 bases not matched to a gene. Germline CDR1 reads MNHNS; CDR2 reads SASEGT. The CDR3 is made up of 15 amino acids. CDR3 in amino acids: CASSEGLAVYNEQFF. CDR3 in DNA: TGTGCCAGCAGTGAAGGACTAGCGGTATACAATGAGCAGTTCTTC.

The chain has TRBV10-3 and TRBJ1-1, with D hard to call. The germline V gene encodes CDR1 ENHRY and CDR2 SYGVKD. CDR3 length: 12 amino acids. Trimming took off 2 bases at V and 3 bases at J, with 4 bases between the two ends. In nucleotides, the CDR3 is TGTGCCATCAGTGAGATCGACACTGAAGCTTTCTTT. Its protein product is CAISEIDTEAFF.

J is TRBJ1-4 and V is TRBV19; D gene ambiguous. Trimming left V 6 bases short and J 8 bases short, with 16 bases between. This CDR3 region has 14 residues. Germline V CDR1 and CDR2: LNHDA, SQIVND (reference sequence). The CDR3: CASSTPGVGEKLFF. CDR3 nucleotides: TGTGCCAGTAGCACGCCCGGCGTAGGGGAAAAACTGTTTTTT. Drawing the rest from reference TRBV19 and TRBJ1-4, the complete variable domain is DGGITQSPKYLFRKEGQNVTLSCEQNLNHDAMYWYRQDPGQGLRLIYYSQIVNDFQKGDIAEGYSVSREKKESFPLTVTSAQKNPTAFYLCASSTPGVGEKLFFGSGTQLSVL.

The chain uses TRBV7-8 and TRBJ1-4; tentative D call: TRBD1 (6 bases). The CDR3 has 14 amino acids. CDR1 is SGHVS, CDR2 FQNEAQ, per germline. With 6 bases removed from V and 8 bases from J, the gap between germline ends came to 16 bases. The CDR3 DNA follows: TGTGCCAGCAGGATGGACACAGGGAACGAAAAACTGTTTTTT. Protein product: CASRMDTGNEKLFF.

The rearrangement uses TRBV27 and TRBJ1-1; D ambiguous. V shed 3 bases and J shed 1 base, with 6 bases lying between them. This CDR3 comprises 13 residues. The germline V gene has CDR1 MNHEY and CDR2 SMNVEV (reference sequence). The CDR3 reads CASSLDPNTEAFF. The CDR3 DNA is TGTGCCAGCAGTTTGGATCCGAACACTGAAGCTTTCTTT.

CDR3 DNA sequence: TGTGCCAGCTCTTGGACAGGGGAGTTCACCGGGGAGCTGTTTTTT. Its translation: CASSWTGEFTGELFF. The V gene is TRBV18, the J gene TRBJ2-2; 9 nucleotides match TRBD1. CDR1 is KGHSH, CDR2 LQKENI, per germline. CDR3 size: 15 residues. Germline trimming cut 6 bases from V and 4 bases from J; bases unmatched to any gene: 6.

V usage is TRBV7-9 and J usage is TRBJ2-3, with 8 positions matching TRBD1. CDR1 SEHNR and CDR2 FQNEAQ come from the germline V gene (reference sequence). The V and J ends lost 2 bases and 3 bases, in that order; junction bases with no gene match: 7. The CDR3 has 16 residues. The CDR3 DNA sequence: TGTGCCAGCAGCTTATACGGGCAGGGGGCAACAGATACGCAGTATTTT. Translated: CASSLYGQGATDTQYF. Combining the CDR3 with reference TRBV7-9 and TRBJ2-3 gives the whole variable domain DTGVSQNPRHKITKRGQNVTFRCDPISEHNRLYWYRQTLGQGPEFLTYFQNEAQLEKSRLLSDRFSAERPKGSFSTLEIQRTEQGDSAMYLCASSLYGQGATDTQYFGPGTRLTVL.

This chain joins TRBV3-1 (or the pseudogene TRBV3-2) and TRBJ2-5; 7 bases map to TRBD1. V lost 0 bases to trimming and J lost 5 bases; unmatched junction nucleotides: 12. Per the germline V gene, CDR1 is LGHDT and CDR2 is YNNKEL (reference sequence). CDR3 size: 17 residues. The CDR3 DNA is TGTGCCAGCAGCCAAGATCTGGGCAGGGGGTTTTGGGAGACCCAGTACTTC. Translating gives CASSQDLGRGFWETQYF.

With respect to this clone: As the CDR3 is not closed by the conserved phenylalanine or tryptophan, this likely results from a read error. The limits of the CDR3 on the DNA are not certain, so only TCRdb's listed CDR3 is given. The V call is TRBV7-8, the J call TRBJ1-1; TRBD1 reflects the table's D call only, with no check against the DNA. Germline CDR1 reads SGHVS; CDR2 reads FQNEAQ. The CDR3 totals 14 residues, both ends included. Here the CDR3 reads CASSPDIGQQGPGR.